What follows are 13 T cell receptor beta chains derived from one specimen sequenced in a study of T cells in Graves' hyperthyroidism and ophthalmopathy. The source material, RNA transcripts, was used to amplify TCR beta CDR3 regions. HTBI primers were used for first-round RT-PCR of the TCR CDR3. One entry per CDR3 protein results from TCRdb running MiXCR on the multiplex PCR reads. This table holds 300,000 to 500,000 distinct CDR3 sequences, just under 15% found once. Sequencing was performed on blood. These receptors were collected from a woman in her twenties or thirties with Graves' hyperthyroidism.

This clonotype has at least ten counts. This sequence joins TRBV28 and TRBJ1-1; TRBD1 aligns across 8 bases. The V gene's germline CDR1 is MDHEN and CDR2 SYDVKM. This CDR3 contains 15 residues. V lost 5 bases to trimming and J lost 1 base; unmatched junction nucleotides: 6. In DNA, the CDR3 is TGTGCCAGCAGTATTGGACAGGGAAGGAACACTGAAGCTTTCTTT. Its protein product is CASSIGQGRNTEAFF.

This clonotype was detected a few times. The chain joins TRBV10-3 to TRBJ2-2; a weak D match, TRBD1 (6 bases). This CDR3 has 15 residues. Germline CDR1 is ENHRY and CDR2 is SYGVKD. V dropped 2 bases and J dropped 4 bases, with 11 bases sitting between them. The chain's CDR3 is CAISEPGQFTGELFF. The CDR3 nucleotides read TGTGCCATCAGTGAGCCTGGACAGTTCACCGGGGAGCTGTTTTTT.

The chain couples TRBV9 to TRBJ2-5, with 9 bases fitting TRBD2. V lost 3 bases to trimming and J lost 3 bases; unmatched junction nucleotides: 6. Germline CDR1 SGDLS, CDR2 YYNGEE. CDR3 length equals 15 residues. CDR3 in DNA: TGTGCCAGCAGCGCCGCGGGAGGGCGGGAAGAGACCCAGTACTTC. Residues: CASSAAGGREETQYF.

The chain's CDR3 is CASSPRQHTDTQYF. Written as DNA, the CDR3 is TGTGCCAGCAGTCCTAGACAGCACACAGATACGCAGTATTTT. V gene TRBV6-1 combines with J gene TRBJ2-3; D might be TRBD1 (5 bases). V lost 5 bases and J 2 bases, leaving 11 bases between the germline ends. The CDR3 covers 14 residues. CDR1 MNHNS and CDR2 SASEGT come from the germline V gene.

The chain employs TRBV6-2 or TRBV6-3 and TRBJ1-4, with a weak D call TRBD1 (5 bases). The CDR3 is 14 amino acids. Germline lookup yields CDR1 MNHEY and CDR2 SVGEGT. V dropped 5 bases and J dropped 3 bases, with 10 bases sitting between them. CDR3 sequence (DNA): TGTGCCAGCAGTCCAGGGCCAGCTAATGAAAAACTGTTTTTT. Translation: CASSPGPANEKLFF.

About this clonotype itself: A much larger clone lies a single base off, so this may be a read error. The chain recombines TRBV13 with TRBJ2-1; 10 bases map to TRBD1. TRBJ2-7 matches the DNA end more closely, so the J call is doubtful. CDR1 and CDR2 from the germline V gene are PRHDT and FYEKMQ (reference sequence). The CDR3 runs to 15 residues. The CDR3 DNA is TGTGCCAGCAGCTTAACCGGACAGGGGGGCAATGAGCAGTACTTC. Its translation is CASSLTGQGGNEQYF.

This clonotype has more than one count but fewer than ten. The chain is built from TRBV5-6 and TRBJ2-1; 9 bases are a match to TRBD1. Unmatched junction bases numbered 8, after V lost 4 bases and J lost 6 bases. Germline CDR1 reads SGHDT; CDR2 reads YYEEEE. CDR3 length: 15 amino acids. The CDR3 is CASSGGTGNFNEQFF. CDR3 bases: TGTGCCAGCAGCGGGGGGACAGGGAACTTCAATGAGCAGTTCTTC.

The rearrangement joins TRBV4-2 to TRBJ2-1, with TRBD2 matching over 10 bases. The V and J ends lost 0 bases and 9 bases, in that order; junction bases with no gene match: 8. The CDR3 is 16 residues long. In germline, CDR1 is LGHNA, CDR2 YNFKEQ. The CDR3 DNA sequence: TGTGCCAGCAGCCAAGATCGAGCGGGAGGGCCGGGTGAGCAGTTCTTC. Translated: CASSQDRAGGPGEQFF.

This clonotype was observed at least ten times. The chain has TRBV29-1 and TRBJ2-7; D is unresolved. The CDR3 length is 14 residues. Trimming left V 7 bases short and J 3 bases short, with 19 bases between. CDR1 and CDR2 from the germline V gene are SQVTM and ANQGSEA. For the CDR3, the DNA is TGCAGCGCCGCGAACCGGTTGGCAGGCTACGAGCAGTACTTC. Protein product: CSAANRLAGYEQYF.

J is TRBJ1-2 and V is TRBV6-2 or TRBV6-3; TRBD1 is a possible D gene (6 bases). Germline CDR1 is MNHEY and CDR2 is SVGEGT. The germline V and J ends were trimmed by 5 bases and 6 bases, with 28 bases remaining between them. The CDR3 is 18 residues long. Here the CDR3 DNA reads TGTGCCAGCAGTGACCTGGGGGGCCGCCTTTCTATGATCGATGGCTACACCTTC. As protein: CASSDLGGRLSMIDGYTF.

This clonotype was recorded once. The rearrangement uses TRBV7-6 and TRBJ2-5; weak D call: TRBD2 (6 bases). The CDR3 totals 14 residues. The ends were cut back, 5 bases at V and 7 bases at J, with 17 bases in the middle. Per germline, CDR1 SGHVS and CDR2 FNYEAQ. The CDR3 is CASSLGAGEGTQYF. CDR3 DNA: TGTGCCAGCAGCCTTGGAGCGGGCGAGGGGACCCAGTACTTC. Combining the CDR3 with reference TRBV7-6 and TRBJ2-5 gives the whole variable domain GAGVSQSPRYKVTKRGQDVALRCDPISGHVSLYWYRQALGQGPEFLTYFNYEAQQDKSGLPNDRFSAERPEGSISTLTIQRTEQRDSAMYRCASSLGAGEGTQYFGPGTRLLVL.

The chain joins TRBV19 to TRBJ2-1; D unresolved. Trimming shortened V by 9 bases and J by 5 bases, and 14 bases separated the two germline ends. Germline lookup yields CDR1 LNHDA and CDR2 SQIVND (reference sequence). This CDR3 has 13 amino acids. As DNA, the CDR3 is TGTGCCAGCCTATCCACCAAAGACAATGAGCAGTTCTTC. Encoded protein: CASLSTKDNEQFF.

This clonotype was recorded at least ten times. This chain connects TRBV29-1 to TRBJ2-5, with D maybe TRBD2 (7 bases). CDR1 and CDR2 from the germline V gene are SQVTM and ANQGSEA. V gave up 4 bases and J gave up 2 bases, with 14 bases separating them. The CDR3 is 14 amino acids. CDR3 in amino acids: CSVVGGRNQETQYF. DNA of the CDR3: TGCAGCGTTGTCGGGGGGCGCAATCAAGAGACCCAGTACTTC.